Here is one T cell receptor beta chain with its context. Germline is not matched at one junction end, which may reflect a read error. This sample was included in a study of CD4+ T cells in melanoma. Some clones are missing from TCRdb's copy, which holds only in-frame ones; the method was immunoSEQ multiplex PCR. The table has over 100,000 clones, about nine tenths seen once. The material sequenced was peripheral blood. The TCR originated in a human donor with melanoma.

Written as DNA, the CDR3 is TGTGCCAGCAGCCTCGGGACTAGCGGGAGGGCCTCCTTC. Its translation is CASSLGTSGRASF. The chain combines TRBV5-4 with TRBJ2-7, with 16 bases lining up with TRBD2. CDR3 length: 13 amino acids. The V gene's germline CDR1 is SGHNT and CDR2 YYREEE (reference sequence).